This record looks at one T cell receptor beta chain sequence and its context. The antigen is undetermined. This sample is drawn from a study of T-cell reconstitution after alpha-beta-depleted transplantation in children. Study-level findings and limits: T-cell counts and diversity at one year following transplant were attributed mainly to newly produced T cells. Surviving recipient cells, namely T cells and thymic progenitors, were the source of high day-60 TCRbeta diversity in some patients. Alpha-beta T cells about two months after transplant reportedly derived from several hundred expanded graft clones.

Library preparation (for TCRbeta) was performed with unique molecular identifiers. MiXCR, applied by TCRdb to the PCR reads, yields one record per CDR3 protein. This table holds approximately 290,000 distinct CDR3 sequences, roughly 10% found once. Germline CDR1 reads SGHRS; CDR2 reads YFSETQ. With V trimmed by 4 bases and J by 7 bases, 11 bases remained unmatched. This CDR3 comprises 15 residues. Sequencing was performed on peripheral blood, taken 180 days after TCRalphabeta/CD19-depleted stem cell transplant. The clonotype was recovered from a male patient between 2 and 10 years old who had a stem cell transplant for chronic granulomatous disease, so the T cells may come from the graft donor. The gene calls are TRBV5-1 and TRBJ2-1, with TRBD2 matching 7 bases. The CDR3 nucleotides read TGCGCCAGCAGCCCCAGTGGGGGGGGGGAAAATGAGCAGTTCTTC. Protein: CASSPSGGGENEQFF.